Listed here is a single TCR beta chain. V lost 4 bases and J 4 bases, leaving 18 bases between the germline ends. The CDR3 runs to 15 residues. Germline V lookup: CDR1 SGDLS, CDR2 YYNGEE. This entry is derived from a study of cytomegalovirus exposure and HLA in healthy donors. 13 Jbeta primers and 60 Vbeta primers were used for the PCR. Clones were sequenced by immunoSEQ multiplex PCR, and TCRdb holds only the in-frame ones, with some missing. The data show fewer than 250,000 clones, with around 80% seen just once and around 0.2% held by the top ten. The TCR originated in a girl aged 2-15 years in good health and CMV-seronegative. Input material: PBMCs. The rearrangement links TRBV9 to TRBJ2-7; a weak D match, TRBD2 (7 bases). The CDR3 region is CASSPGQGRAYEQYF. The CDR3, as DNA: TGTGCCAGCAGCCCGGGCCAGGGGAGGGCTTACGAGCAGTACTTC.